The present entry profiles one T cell receptor (beta chain) with its context. Data came from immunoSEQ multiplex PCR; TCRdb stores just in-frame clones and leaves some out. The sample has about 400,000 clones, 70% to 90% seen once. This entry is derived from a study of blood T cell repertoires in COVID-19. The length of the CDR3 is 15 residues. V shed 3 bases, J shed 5 bases, and the junction held 8 bases outside the gene matches. J is TRBJ2-7 and V is TRBV5-3, with 10 bases matching TRBD1. TRBV5-3 is given ORF status, its function remaining uncertain. The sequence came from a young woman with acute COVID-19. The sequencing input was PBMCs or T cells enriched from blood (not recorded which). The CDR3, as DNA: TGTGCCAGAAGCTCGAGGGGACAGGGGTCGAACGAGCAGTACTTC. Amino acid sequence: CARSSRGQGSNEQYF.